Listed here are 25 T cell receptor beta chains from one sample, sequenced in a study of T cells after posttransplantation cyclophosphamide. Repertoires were generated with immunoSEQ multiplex PCR, while TCRdb's copy carries only in-frame clones and drops some. The sample has about 66,000 clones; about 93% are singletons. The sequencing input was PBMCs. The receptors here all came from a woman in her twenties or thirties in good health and a related stem cell transplant donor.

V and J are TRBV4-1 and TRBJ1-2; 10 bases line up with TRBD1. The trim removed 4 bases at V and 4 bases at J, leaving 12 bases unmatched. CDR1 is MGHRA, CDR2 YSYEKL, per germline. CDR3 size: 17 residues. CDR3 in DNA: TGCGCCAGCAGCCCCTCAAGTGGGACAGGGGTTAGCTATGGCTACACCTTC. As protein: CASSPSSGTGVSYGYTF.

The V and J genes are TRBV6-1 and TRBJ1-2; D is undetermined. The CDR3 consists of 16 residues. Trimming took 4 bases from V and 4 from J, leaving 19 bases between them. Germline V CDR1 and CDR2: MNHNS, SASEGT. The CDR3 sequence is CASSGRGVASFYGYTF. The CDR3 bases are TGTGCCAGCAGTGGTCGTGGGGTTGCCTCTTTCTATGGCTACACCTTC.

V is TRBV12-5 and J is TRBJ2-1, with D possibly being TRBD1 (5 bases). CDR3 size: 14 residues. Trimming took off 6 bases at V and 1 base at J, with 10 bases between the two ends. Germline CDR1 LGHNT, CDR2 FRNRAP. The CDR3 sequence: CASGLDISYNEQFF. DNA of the CDR3: TGTGCTAGTGGGCTGGACATTTCCTACAATGAGCAGTTCTTC. Drawing the rest from reference TRBV12-5 and TRBJ2-1, the complete variable domain is DARVTQTPRHKVTEMGQEVTMRCQPILGHNTVFWYRQTMMQGLELLAYFRNRAPLDDSGMPKDRFSAEMPDATLATLKIQPSEPRDSAVYFCASGLDISYNEQFFGPGTRLTVL.

The J gene is TRBJ2-3, the V gene TRBV10-3; 11 bases fit TRBD1. With 7 bases clipped from V and 6 bases from J, the junction kept 6 bases outside the gene matches. Germline-derived CDR1 and CDR2 are ENHRY and SYGVKD. This CDR3 region has 14 residues. As DNA, the CDR3 is TGTGCCATCAAGGGACAGGGGGAACGGGATACGCAGTATTTT. Translated: CAIKGQGERDTQYF.

The genes are TRBV9 and TRBJ2-3, with D unclear. Germline V lookup: CDR1 SGDLS, CDR2 YYNGEE. The CDR3 is 13 residues long. Trimming took 4 bases from V and 5 from J, leaving 11 bases between them. CDR3 amino acids: CASSPTDEDTQYF. DNA for the CDR3: TGTGCCAGCAGCCCTACCGACGAAGATACGCAGTATTTT.

V and J are TRBV13 and TRBJ2-6; D remains ambiguous. CDR1 is PRHDT, CDR2 FYEKMQ, per germline (reference sequence). The CDR3 runs 16 residues. The V end lost 10 bases, the J end lost 0 bases, and 16 bases lay between the germline ends. CDR3 amino acids: CATHPRGSSGANVLTF. CDR3 in DNA: TGTGCCACCCATCCTCGAGGTAGCTCTGGGGCCAACGTCCTGACTTTC.

The V gene is TRBV5-1, the J gene TRBJ2-7; TRBD2 might be the D (5 bases). The CDR3 is made up of 14 amino acids. Looked up from germline, CDR1 is SGHRS and CDR2 is YFSETQ. V was shortened by 7 bases and J by 0 bases, with 14 bases between the two germline ends. As DNA, the CDR3 is TGCGCCAGCGTACTAGAACCCTACTCCTACGAGCAGTACTTC. This codes for CASVLEPYSYEQYF. The entire variable domain, with the rest obtained from reference TRBV5-1 and TRBJ2-7, is as follows: KAGVTQTPRYLIKTRGQQVTLSCSPISGHRSVSWYQQTPGQGLQFLFEYFSETQRNKGNFPGRFSGRQFSNSRSEMNVSTLELGDSALYLCASVLEPYSYEQYFGPGTRLTVT.

The chain combines TRBV28 with TRBJ2-1, with D possibly TRBD1 on 5 matching bases. This CDR3 region has 15 residues. Trimming took off 5 bases at V and 0 bases at J, with 11 bases between the two ends. From germline, CDR1 is MDHEN and CDR2 SYDVKM. The CDR3 reads CASSRTISSYNEQFF. The CDR3 nucleotides read TGTGCCAGCAGTCGGACAATCAGCTCCTACAATGAGCAGTTCTTC.

The gene calls are TRBV11-2 and TRBJ2-3; TRBD2 is a possible D gene (6 bases). This CDR3 is built from 15 residues. V was shortened by 4 bases and J by 0 bases, with 11 bases between the two germline ends. CDR1 is SGHAT, CDR2 FQNNGV, per germline. CDR3 bases: TGTGCCAGCAGCTGGAGGGCCGGGAGCACAGATACGCAGTATTTT. Encoded protein: CASSWRAGSTDTQYF.

The chain combines TRBV1 with TRBJ2-7. TRBV1 is a documented pseudogene. The CDR3 contains 13 residues. The CDR3 loop is CTSSQVREGEQYF. Written as DNA, the CDR3 is TGCACCAGCAGCCAAGTAAGAGAGGGGGAGCAGTACTTC.

The chain's CDR3 is CASSLGGGWSNTEAFF. As DNA, the CDR3 is TGCGCCAGCAGCTTGGGGGGAGGATGGAGTAACACTGAAGCTTTCTTT. This rearrangement joins TRBV5-1 to TRBJ1-1; D remains ambiguous. Trimming removed 0 bases from V and 2 bases from J, with 14 bases in between. This CDR3 has 16 amino acids. From germline, CDR1 is SGHRS and CDR2 YFSETQ. Based on the CDR3 plus reference TRBV5-1 and TRBJ1-1, the full variable domain is KAGVTQTPRYLIKTRGQQVTLSCSPISGHRSVSWYQQTPGQGLQFLFEYFSETQRNKGNFPGRFSGRQFSNSRSEMNVSTLELGDSALYLCASSLGGGWSNTEAFFGQGTRLTVV.

The chain is built from TRBV15 and TRBJ1-2; 7 bases are a match to TRBD1. J gave up 7 bases and V 5 bases, and 10 bases lay outside the gene matches. The CDR3 runs 14 residues. Per germline, CDR1 LNHNV and CDR2 YYDKDF (reference sequence). CDR3 amino acids: CATSSAGGLGGYTF. The CDR3 bases are TGTGCCACCAGCTCGGCAGGGGGTTTGGGTGGCTACACCTTC.

This clone was detected only once. CDR3 bases: TGTGCCAGAAGCTTTTGTGACAGCGCCTTGGGAGGCAATCAGCCCCAGCATTTT. Its protein is CARSFCDSALGGNQPQHF. The V call is TRBV5-3, the J call TRBJ1-5, with D maybe TRBD1 (5 bases). TRBV5-3 is an ORF for which the function is uncertain. V lost 2 bases, J lost 2 bases, and 20 bases lay in between. This CDR3 is built from 18 residues.

CDR3 region: CASSQTGLSPLHF. In DNA form, the CDR3 reads TGTGCCAGCAGCCAAACAGGGCTCTCACCCCTCCACTTT. The chain recombines TRBV6-1 with TRBJ1-6; the D gene is possibly TRBD1 (6 bases). V gave up 6 bases and J gave up 10 bases, with 13 bases separating them. This CDR3 has 13 amino acids. Germline CDR1 MNHNS, CDR2 SASEGT.

This clone was observed a handful of times. CDR3 DNA: TGTGCCTGGGGACACGGATCAACTAATGAAAAACTGTTTTTT. Translating gives CAWGHGSTNEKLFF. This chain uses TRBV30 with TRBJ1-4; D is perhaps TRBD1 (5 bases). The V gene lost 5 bases and the J gene lost 0 bases, with 10 bases spanning the gap. The length of the CDR3 is 14 residues. Germline loops: CDR1 GTSNPN, CDR2 SVGIG (reference sequence).

CDR3 sequence: CASSLGLSRGNTIYF. DNA for the CDR3: TGTGCCAGCAGCTTAGGACTCAGTCGGGGGAACACCATATATTTT. The genes are TRBV7-9 and TRBJ1-3; tentatively, D is TRBD1 (5 bases). The CDR3 sequence is 15 residues long. Germline CDR1 is SEHNR and CDR2 is FQNEAQ (reference sequence). V lost 1 base to trimming and J lost 7 bases, with 14 bases between them.

This clone was seen a single time. The chain combines TRBV29-1 with TRBJ1-2, with D possibly being TRBD1 (5 bases). Trimming left V 5 bases short and J 5 bases short, with 9 bases between. Germline loops: CDR1 SQVTM, CDR2 ANQGSEA. This CDR3 is built from 11 residues. Here the CDR3 DNA reads TGCAGCGTTTATCGACAGTATGGCTACACCTTC. Encoded protein: CSVYRQYGYTF.

The gene calls are TRBV5-4 and TRBJ2-7; 7 bases agree with TRBD1. Germline CDR1 SGHNT, CDR2 YYREEE (reference sequence). With V trimmed by 5 bases and J by 0 bases, 8 bases remained unmatched. The CDR3 has 15 amino acids. The CDR3 region has the DNA TGTGCCAGCAGTTTCTCCCGGGACAGCTCCTACGAGCAGTACTTC. Protein product: CASSFSRDSSYEQYF.

The V and J genes are TRBV27 and TRBJ1-2; 7 nucleotides align to TRBD1. The CDR3 has 13 amino acids. Germline-derived CDR1 and CDR2 are MNHEY and SMNVEV (reference sequence). V gave up 4 bases and J gave up 8 bases; unmatched junction bases: 7. For the CDR3, the DNA is TGTGCCAGCAGTTATACAGGGGTAGGCGGCTACACCTTC. The encoded protein is CASSYTGVGGYTF.

The CDR3 nucleotides read TGTGCCACCAGCAGAGATCGGGTGAACACTGAAGCTTTCTTT. As protein: CATSRDRVNTEAFF. V gene TRBV15 combines with J gene TRBJ1-1, with D unclear. The CDR3 runs 14 residues. Germline assignment: CDR1 LNHNV and CDR2 YYDKDF (reference sequence). V was trimmed by 0 bases and J by 0 bases, leaving 5 bases between them. The complete variable domain, with remaining parts taken from reference TRBV15 and TRBJ1-1, reads DAMVIQNPRYQVTQFGKPVTLSCSQTLNHNVMYWYQQKSSQAPKLLFHYYDKDFNNEADTPDNFQSRRPNTSFCFLDIRSPGLGDTAMYLCATSRDRVNTEAFFGQGTRLTVV.

J is TRBJ2-3 and V is TRBV7-9; maybe TRBD1 (5 bases). Germline V gives CDR1 SEHNR, CDR2 FQNEAQ (reference sequence). The germline V and J ends were trimmed by 1 base and 4 bases, with 9 bases remaining between them. The CDR3 consists of 14 residues. CDR3 amino acids: CASSLEGRSDTQYF. The CDR3 bases are TGTGCCAGCAGCTTAGAGGGGCGGTCAGATACGCAGTATTTT.

The chain carries TRBV7-6 and TRBJ2-7; D perhaps matches TRBD1 (6 bases). V dropped 1 base and J dropped 4 bases, with 8 bases sitting between them. Germline loops: CDR1 SGHVS, CDR2 FNYEAQ. CDR3 length: 13 residues. CDR3 protein: CASSLGGGYEQYF. The CDR3 bases are TGTGCCAGCAGCTTAGGAGGGGGATACGAGCAGTACTTC.

The chain recombines TRBV5-8 with TRBJ1-2; D ambiguous. Trimming stripped 5 bases from V and 2 bases from J, with 13 bases between. The CDR3 length is 14 residues. In germline, CDR1 is SGHTS, CDR2 YDEGEE. In DNA form, the CDR3 reads TGTGCCAGCAGATCGTGGGGTCCCAACTATGGCTACACCTTC. As protein: CASRSWGPNYGYTF.

This chain uses TRBV25-1 with TRBJ1-6, with 7 bases matching TRBD1. The CDR3 is 12 residues long. CDR1 is MGHDK, CDR2 SYGVNS, per germline. Trimming at V came to 4 bases and at J to 15 bases, leaving 6 bases not matched to a gene. The CDR3 DNA reads as TGTGCCAGCAGTGTACAGGGGTTTCTCCTCCACTTT. This encodes CASSVQGFLLHF.

The chain joins TRBV18 to TRBJ2-7; 7 nucleotides line up with TRBD1. The length of the CDR3 is 14 residues. Losses at the gene ends were 5 bases for V and 2 bases for J; bases not matched to a gene: 6. Germline V gives CDR1 KGHSH, CDR2 LQKENI. CDR3 nucleotide sequence: TGTGCCAGCTCAAGGGGGCCGGGAACCTACGAGCAGTACTTC. As protein: CASSRGPGTYEQYF.